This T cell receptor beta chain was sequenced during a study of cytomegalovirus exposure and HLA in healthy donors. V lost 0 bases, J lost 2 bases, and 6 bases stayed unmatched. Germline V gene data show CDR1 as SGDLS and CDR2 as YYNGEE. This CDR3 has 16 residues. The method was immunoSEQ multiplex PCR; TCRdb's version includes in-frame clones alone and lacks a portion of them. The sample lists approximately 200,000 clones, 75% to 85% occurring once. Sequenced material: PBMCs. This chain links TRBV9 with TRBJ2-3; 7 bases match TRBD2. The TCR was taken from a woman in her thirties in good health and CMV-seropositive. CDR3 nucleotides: TGTGCCAGCAGCGTAGGGCTAGCGGATTCCACAGATACGCAGTATTTT. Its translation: CASSVGLADSTDTQYF.